These 12 T cell receptor beta chains share one sample of origin, sequenced in a study of beta chain features in type 1 diabetes. General observations from the study: Patients with Type 1 diabetes showed moderately but significantly shorter TCRB CDR3s in all four CD4+ subsets.

These receptors' targets are unknown. Since all of the isolated RNA was reverse transcribed, expressed TCRB transcripts were what got sequenced. Profiled with immunoSEQ multiplex PCR; TCRdb holds only in-frame clones, not every one. The sample yields about 390,000 clones, roughly 9.8% seen once. Sequenced sample: central memory CD4+ T cells from blood. The receptor set was obtained from a man aged 25 to 40 with type 1 diabetes.

This clone appeared a few times. This chain uses TRBV5-1 with TRBJ2-5; TRBD1 might be the D (6 bases). The CDR3 covers 14 residues. The V gene lost 0 bases and the J gene lost 7 bases, with 13 bases spanning the gap. CDR1 and CDR2 (germline): SGHRS, YFSETQ. The CDR3, as DNA: TGCGCCAGCAGCTTGGGATTGGACAGCCCGACCCAGTACTTC. It codes for CASSLGLDSPTQYF.

This clone was counted only a few times. This sequence joins TRBV4-1 and TRBJ2-3, with 11 bases matching TRBD2. The CDR3 consists of 16 residues. J gave up 4 bases and V 3 bases, and 6 bases lay outside the gene matches. The V gene's germline CDR1 is MGHRA and CDR2 YSYEKL. The CDR3 here is CASSHTGTSGSDTQYF. Here the CDR3 DNA reads TGCGCCAGCAGCCACACCGGGACTAGCGGATCAGATACGCAGTATTTT.

This sequence joins TRBV27 and TRBJ2-3, with no clear D. Between the trimmed V and J ends, which lost 6 bases and 2 bases, there was a span of 6 bases. CDR3 size: 12 residues. CDR1 is MNHEY, CDR2 SMNVEV, per germline (reference sequence). The CDR3 spells CASRGNTDTQYF. The CDR3 region has the DNA TGTGCCAGCAGGGGGAACACAGATACGCAGTATTTT.

The chain couples TRBV9 to TRBJ2-2, with D possibly matching TRBD1 (5 bases). Germline CDR1 is SGDLS and CDR2 is YYNGEE. There are 16 residues in the CDR3. Trimming shortened V by 3 bases and J by 3 bases, and 15 bases separated the two germline ends. The CDR3 sequence is CASSAPGQGDTGELFF. The CDR3 nucleotides read TGTGCCAGCAGCGCCCCAGGCCAGGGTGACACCGGGGAGCTGTTTTTT.

This clone appeared a few times. The chain recombines TRBV7-9 with TRBJ2-1; 14 bases are shared with TRBD2. The germline V gene encodes CDR1 SEHNR and CDR2 FQNEAQ (reference sequence). The V segment lost 5 bases and the J segment 12 bases; nucleotides outside the gene matches: 12. CDR3 size: 16 residues. CDR3 coding DNA: TGTGCCAGCAGCCCCCCGGGACTAGCGGGAGAAGGGGGGCAGTTCTTC. Translated: CASSPPGLAGEGGQFF. Full variable domain (remainder filled in from reference TRBV7-9 and TRBJ2-1): DTGVSQNPRHKITKRGQNVTFRCDPISEHNRLYWYRQTLGQGPEFLTYFQNEAQLEKSRLLSDRFSAERPKGSFSTLEIQRTEQGDSAMYLCASSPPGLAGEGGQFFGPGTRLTVL.

This sequence joins TRBV2 and TRBJ1-2, with D perhaps matching TRBD1 (6 bases). The ends were cut back, 4 bases at V and 4 bases at J, with 10 bases in the middle. The germline V gene has CDR1 SNHLY and CDR2 FYNNEI. CDR3 length: 13 residues. The DNA for the CDR3 is TGTGCCAGCAGTGTGGGCAGGGGCTATGGCTACACCTTC. Protein sequence: CASSVGRGYGYTF.

Worth noting for this clone: Other DNA variants within this sample encode the same CDR3. This chain joins TRBV28 and TRBJ1-5; D gene ambiguous. V lost 3 bases to trimming and J lost 6 bases, with 9 bases between them. The CDR3 is 13 residues long. Germline lookup yields CDR1 MDHEN and CDR2 SYDVKM. For the CDR3, the DNA is TGTGCCAGCAGTTTCTACCTGGGTCAGCCCCAGCATTTT. It yields the protein CASSFYLGQPQHF.

This clone has only a few counts. The chain combines TRBV7-3 with TRBJ1-2; TRBD1 aligns across 7 bases. Germline loops: CDR1 SGHTA, CDR2 FQGTGA. V dropped 3 bases and J dropped 11; count of bases not matched to a gene: 6. This CDR3 is 12 amino acids long. CDR3 sequence reads: CASSFNRGGYTF. CDR3 DNA: TGTGCCAGCAGCTTCAACAGGGGAGGTTACACCTTC. Together with reference TRBV7-3 and TRBJ1-2, the CDR3 gives the full variable domain: GAGVSQTPSNKVTEKGKYVELRCDPISGHTALYWYRQSLGQGPEFLIYFQGTGAADDSGLPNDRFFAVRPEGSVSTLKIQRTERGDSAVYLCASSFNRGGYTFGSGTRLTVV.

This clone was counted only a few times. The gene calls are TRBV29-1 and TRBJ2-3; D gene uncertain. The ends were cut back, 6 bases at V and 4 bases at J, with 8 bases in the middle. Germline-derived CDR1 and CDR2 are SQVTM and ANQGSEA. This CDR3 has 11 residues. CDR3 region: CSVLSPDTQYF. In DNA, the CDR3 is TGCAGCGTCCTGTCCCCAGATACGCAGTATTTT.

This clone was seen at least ten times. V gene TRBV7-3 combines with J gene TRBJ1-4; a weak D match, TRBD1 (6 bases). The CDR3 contains 14 residues. V was cut by 5 bases and J by 8 bases, with 15 bases left in between. Germline values: CDR1 SGHTA, CDR2 FQGTGA. CDR3 coding DNA: TGTGCCAGCAGCCTAGCCAGGGGTAACGAAAAACTGTTTTTT. Protein product: CASSLARGNEKLFF. Full variable domain (remainder filled in from reference TRBV7-3 and TRBJ1-4): GAGVSQTPSNKVTEKGKYVELRCDPISGHTALYWYRQSLGQGPEFLIYFQGTGAADDSGLPNDRFFAVRPEGSVSTLKIQRTERGDSAVYLCASSLARGNEKLFFGSGTQLSVL.

This clone has more than one count but fewer than ten. This chain connects TRBV7-8 to TRBJ2-7; maybe TRBD2 (7 bases). V was pared by 1 base and J by 5 bases, with 15 bases between. Germline values: CDR1 SGHVS, CDR2 FQNEAQ. The CDR3 runs to 15 residues. The CDR3 coding sequence is TGTGCCAGCAGCTTAGGGGGGGGCGCAATGAACGAGCAGTACTTC. It codes for CASSLGGGAMNEQYF.

The V and J genes are TRBV7-6 and TRBJ2-1; D is possibly TRBD2 (6 bases). CDR1 is SGHVS and CDR2 is FNYEAQ in the germline V gene. Trimming took off 4 bases at V and 1 base at J, with 20 bases between the two ends. The CDR3 loop spans 18 amino acids. The CDR3 reads CASSSLPSARGSYNEQFF. The CDR3 bases are TGTGCCAGCAGCTCACTTCCTTCAGCCCGGGGGTCCTACAATGAGCAGTTCTTC.